A selection of T cell receptor beta chains follows, all from one sample in a study of beta chain features in type 1 diabetes. TCRdb's table, derived via immunoSEQ multiplex PCR, lists solely in-frame clones and lacks some. This sample has about 230,000 clones, with under 20% found just once. Sequencing input: naive CD4+ T cells from blood. These receptors were obtained from a man younger than 40 with type 1 diabetes. Both conserved end residues are part of each CDR3. Fields, in order: J gene, clone size, V gene, D gene, CDR3 DNA, CDR3 protein. A D gene is named only where the DNA matches it firmly. Expanded clones are given a class, and other clones once, few, many or no size at all.

>TRBJ2-5|few|TRBV5-1|.
TGCGCCAGCAGCTTGACCCAAGAGACCCAGTACTTC
CASSLTQETQYF
>TRBJ2-3|few|TRBV25-1|.
TGTGCCAGCGCCGGCAGGGGCGGGGATACGCAGTATTTT
CASAGRGGDTQYF
>TRBJ2-2|.|TRBV7-2|.
TGTGCCAGCCGAGCTCCGAACACCGGGGAGCTGTTTTTT
CASRAPNTGELFF
>TRBJ2-7|.|TRBV6-6|TRBD1
TGTGCCAGCAGTATAACCGGGACAGGGGGCTACGAGCAGTACTTC
CASSITGTGGYEQYF
>TRBJ2-7|few|TRBV6-5|TRBD1
TGTGCCAGCGGCCGGGACAGCTCCTACGAGCAGTACTTC
CASGRDSSYEQYF
>TRBJ2-7|few|TRBV4-2|TRBD2
TGTGCCAGCAGCCAAGAGAATACACAGCGGGGAGGCTACGAGCAGTACTTC
CASSQENTQRGGYEQYF
>TRBJ1-2|.|TRBV18|TRBD1
TGTGCCAGCTCAGGACAGGGCCGTGGCTACACCTTC
CASSGQGRGYTF
>TRBJ2-5|few|TRBV7-9|.
TGTGCCAGCAGCTCCGGCGGCCTAAAAGAGACCCAGTACTTC
CASSSGGLKETQYF
>TRBJ2-7|.|TRBV27|TRBD1
TGTGCCAGCAGTTTCGCCCCGGGACAGGGGCACTCCTACGAGCAGTACTTC
CASSFAPGQGHSYEQYF
>TRBJ1-1|few|TRBV29-1|TRBD1
TGCAGCGCGGGGGGACAGATGAACACTGAAGCTTTCTTT
CSAGGQMNTEAFF
>TRBJ2-7|few|TRBV7-9|.
TGTGCCAGCAGCTTTGGAGGGGGTCACTACGAGCAGTACTTC
CASSFGGGHYEQYF
>TRBJ1-1|.|TRBV2|.
TGTGCCAGCAGCCTACAGGGTTTATACACTGAAGCTTTCTTT
CASSLQGLYTEAFF
>TRBJ2-7|few|TRBV4-1|.
TGCGCCAGCAGCCAAAGAACCGGGGTCCCGGACGAGCAGTACTTC
CASSQRTGVPDEQYF
>TRBJ2-2|few|TRBV5-4|.
TGTGCCAGCAGCTTGGATTTAACCGGGGAGCTGTTTTTT
CASSLDLTGELFF
>TRBJ1-3|few|TRBV7-9|.
TGTGCCAGCACTCCCCGCCGGGGAACAACTGGAAACACCATATATTTT
CASTPRRGTTGNTIYF
>TRBJ2-1|.|TRBV28|.
TGTGCCGGGTCCGGGACTTACAATGAGCAGTTCTTC
CAGSGTYNEQFF
>TRBJ1-1|few|TRBV7-9|TRBD1
TGTGCCAGCAGCCAGACAGGGGGTGACACTGAAGCTTTCTTT
CASSQTGGDTEAFF
>TRBJ2-3|.|TRBV18|.
TGTGCCAGCACAAACTCGGCTAGCACAGATACGCAGTATTTT
CASTNSASTDTQYF
>TRBJ2-1|.|TRBV9|TRBD2
TGTGCCAGCAGCGTCCCCAAGGGGGGTAGCGGGATAAGCAATGAGCAGTTCTTC
CASSVPKGGSGISNEQFF
>TRBJ2-7|.|TRBV14|.
TGTGCCAGCAGCCAAGCTGGGATCGCGGGGAACGAGCAGTACTTC
CASSQAGIAGNEQYF
>TRBJ2-1|.|TRBV11-2|.
TGTGCCAGCAGCCTCACGGGTGAGCAGTTCTTC
CASSLTGEQFF
>TRBJ2-7|.|TRBV29-1|TRBD1
TGCAGCGCCGGACAGGCACCCTACGAGCAGTACTTC
CSAGQAPYEQYF
>TRBJ2-2|.|TRBV7-2|.
TGTGCCAGCAGCATGTACTATGCGGGCACCGGGGAGCTGTTTTTT
CASSMYYAGTGELFF
>TRBJ2-7|.|TRBV7-2|.
TGTGCCAGCAGCTTGGACTATTCCTCCTACGAGCAGTACTTC
CASSLDYSSYEQYF
>TRBJ1-2|few|TRBV30|.
TGTGCCTGGAGCGTCGACGGGAACTATGGCTACACCTTC
CAWSVDGNYGYTF
>TRBJ2-7|.|TRBV7-2|TRBD1
TGTGCCAGCAGCTTGATGGGGACAGGGGATATCTACGAGCAGTACTTC
CASSLMGTGDIYEQYF
>TRBJ2-7|few|TRBV5-1|TRBD1
TGCGCCAGCAGCTTGGAGGACAGGTACTACGAGCAGTACTTC
CASSLEDRYYEQYF
>TRBJ2-1|.|TRBV19|.
TGTGCCAGTAGTTCAAGACTAGTGACTGAGCAGTTCTTC
CASSSRLVTEQFF
>TRBJ2-3|.|TRBV7-8|.
TGTGCCAGCAGCTCGGGTGGCACAGATACGCAGTATTTT
CASSSGGTDTQYF
>TRBJ2-1|.|TRBV27|.
TGTGCCAGCAGTTTAACTAGCCCGTGGAATGAGCAGTTCTTC
CASSLTSPWNEQFF
>TRBJ2-3|few|TRBV29-1|.
TGCAGCGTTAGGAGGACAGGCACAGATACGCAGTATTTT
CSVRRTGTDTQYF
>TRBJ2-5|few|TRBV30|.
TGTGCCTGGCAAAACAGGGGCCCTCTGCGGGGAGAGACCCAGTACTTC
CAWQNRGPLRGETQYF
>TRBJ2-7|few|TRBV7-9|TRBD2
TGTGCCAGCAGCTCCCTCGGGGAGGGTAGGACCTACGAGCAGTACTTC
CASSSLGEGRTYEQYF
>TRBJ2-1|few|TRBV7-2|TRBD1
TGTGCCAGCAGCTCTCAAGGAGACAGGGGAGCCGAGCAGTTCTTC
CASSSQGDRGAEQFF
>TRBJ2-3|.|TRBV19|.
TGTGCCAGTATGAAGTGGGAAACAGATACGCAGTATTTT
CASMKWETDTQYF
>TRBJ2-3|few|TRBV30|.
TGTGCCTGGAGTTCCCGATCGTGGTACACAGATACGCAGTATTTT
CAWSSRSWYTDTQYF
>TRBJ2-1|few|TRBV4-3|.
TGCGCCAGCAGCCAAGATAGGGTGGAGCAGTTCTTC
CASSQDRVEQFF
>TRBJ2-3|few|TRBV7-9|.
TGTGCCAGCAGCTTAATCAGCACAGATACGCAGTATTTT
CASSLISTDTQYF
>TRBJ2-1|.|TRBV7-2|TRBD1
TGTGCCAGCAGCTTAGCCCTGACAGGGTATAAGCAGTTCTTC
CASSLALTGYKQFF
>TRBJ2-7|.|TRBV4-1|TRBD2
TGCGCCAGCAGCCAAGAGACTAGCGGGAGCCTGAGCTCCTACGAGCAGTACTTC
CASSQETSGSLSSYEQYF
>TRBJ2-7|.|TRBV2|TRBD2
TGTGCCAGCAGTCAGGAGGGACTAGCTTCCTACGAGCAGTACTTC
CASSQEGLASYEQYF
>TRBJ2-4|.|TRBV19|.
TGTGCCACCCACAGGGATCAAAAAATGTACTTC
CATHRDQKMYF
>TRBJ2-7|.|TRBV9|TRBD2
TGTGCCAGCAGCGTAGCTCGGGGGGACGAGCAGTACTTC
CASSVARGDEQYF
>TRBJ2-3|.|TRBV29-1|.
TGCAGCGTTGAAGGGCCAGGGGGCACAGATACGCAGTATTTT
CSVEGPGGTDTQYF
>TRBJ1-5|.|TRBV6-6|.
TGTGCCAGCAGCCAACTACAAGGAAATCAGCCCCAGCATTTT
CASSQLQGNQPQHF
>TRBJ2-1|.|TRBV9|TRBD2
TGTGCCAGCAGCCCCCGGGGTAGCGGGTTCTCCTACAATGAGCAGTTCTTC
CASSPRGSGFSYNEQFF